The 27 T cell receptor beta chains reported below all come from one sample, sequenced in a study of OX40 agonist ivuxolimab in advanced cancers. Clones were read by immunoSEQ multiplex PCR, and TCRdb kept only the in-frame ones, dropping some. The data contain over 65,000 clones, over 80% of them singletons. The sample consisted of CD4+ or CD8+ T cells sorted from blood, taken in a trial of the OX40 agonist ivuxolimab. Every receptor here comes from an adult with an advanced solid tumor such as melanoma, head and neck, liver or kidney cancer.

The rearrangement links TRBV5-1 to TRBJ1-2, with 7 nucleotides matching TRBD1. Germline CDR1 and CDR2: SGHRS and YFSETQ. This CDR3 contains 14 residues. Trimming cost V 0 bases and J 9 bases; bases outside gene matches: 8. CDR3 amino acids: CASSLAPLQGSYTF. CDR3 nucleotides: TGCGCCAGCAGCTTGGCGCCCCTACAGGGGAGCTACACCTTC.

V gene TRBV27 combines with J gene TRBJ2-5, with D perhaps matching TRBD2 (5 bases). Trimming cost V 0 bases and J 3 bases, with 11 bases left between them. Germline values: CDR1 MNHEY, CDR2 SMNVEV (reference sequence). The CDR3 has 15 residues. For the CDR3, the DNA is TGTGCCAGCAGTTTATCCGGCCTAGCAAAAGAGACCCAGTACTTC. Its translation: CASSLSGLAKETQYF.

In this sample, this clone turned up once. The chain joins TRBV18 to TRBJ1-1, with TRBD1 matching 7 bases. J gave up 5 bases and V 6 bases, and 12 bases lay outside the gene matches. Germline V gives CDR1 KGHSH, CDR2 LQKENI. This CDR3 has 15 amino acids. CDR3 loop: CASSPITGAGTEAFF. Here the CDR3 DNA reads TGTGCCAGCTCTCCTATTACAGGGGCGGGGACTGAAGCTTTCTTT.

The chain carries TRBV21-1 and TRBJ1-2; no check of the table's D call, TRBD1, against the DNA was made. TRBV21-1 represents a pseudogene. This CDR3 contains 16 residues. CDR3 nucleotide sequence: TGTGCCAGTCAAGGGGGCAAGGCGGAACCCACTGTTGGCTACACCTTC. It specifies CASQGGKAEPTVGYTF.

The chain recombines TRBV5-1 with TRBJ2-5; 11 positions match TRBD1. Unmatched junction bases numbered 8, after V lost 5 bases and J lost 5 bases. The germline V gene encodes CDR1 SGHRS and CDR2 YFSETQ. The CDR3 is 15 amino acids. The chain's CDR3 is CASRPPGTGGETQYF. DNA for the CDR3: TGCGCCAGCAGACCTCCCGGGACAGGGGGGGAGACCCAGTACTTC.

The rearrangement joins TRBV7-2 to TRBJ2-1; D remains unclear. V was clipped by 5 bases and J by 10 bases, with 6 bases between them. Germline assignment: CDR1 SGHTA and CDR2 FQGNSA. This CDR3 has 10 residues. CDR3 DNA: TGTGCCAGCAGCCTTACCGAGCAGTTCTTC. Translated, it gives CASSLTEQFF.

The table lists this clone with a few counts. The DNA of the CDR3 is TGTGCCAGCAGTGAAGATCCAACGGGGAAGACGAAGTATGGCTACACCTTC. This codes for CASSEDPTGKTKYGYTF. The V gene is TRBV6-1, the J gene TRBJ1-2; D unresolved. CDR1 is MNHNS and CDR2 is SASEGT in the germline V gene. Trimming took off 1 base at V and 5 bases at J, with 20 bases between the two ends. CDR3 length: 17 amino acids.

CDR3 bases: TGTGCCACCAGCAGAGCAGGTCGTGACTCTGGAAACACCATATATTTT. It translates to CATSRAGRDSGNTIYF. The chain couples TRBV15 to TRBJ1-3; D is unclear. This CDR3 region has 16 residues. Trimming removed 1 base from V and 0 bases from J, with 10 bases in between. Germline V gene data show CDR1 as LNHNV and CDR2 as YYDKDF (reference sequence). Looking up the rest from reference TRBV15 and TRBJ1-3 gives the full variable domain: DAMVIQNPRYQVTQFGKPVTLSCSQTLNHNVMYWYQQKSSQAPKLLFHYYDKDFNNEADTPDNFQSRRPNTSFCFLDIRSPGLGDTAMYLCATSRAGRDSGNTIYFGEGSWLTVV.

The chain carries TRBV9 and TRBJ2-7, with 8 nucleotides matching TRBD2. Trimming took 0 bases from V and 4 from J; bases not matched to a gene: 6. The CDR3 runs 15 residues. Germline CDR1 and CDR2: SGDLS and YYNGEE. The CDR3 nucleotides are TGTGCCAGCAGCGTAGGAGCGGGGGCCCTATACGAGCAGTACTTC. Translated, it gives CASSVGAGALYEQYF.

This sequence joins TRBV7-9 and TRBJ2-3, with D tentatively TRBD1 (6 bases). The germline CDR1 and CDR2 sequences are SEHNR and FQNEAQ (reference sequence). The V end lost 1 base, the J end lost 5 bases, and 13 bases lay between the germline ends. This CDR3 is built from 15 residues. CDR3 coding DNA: TGTGCCAGCAGCTTAGGCTGGGGGCCTGAAGATACGCAGTATTTT. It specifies CASSLGWGPEDTQYF.

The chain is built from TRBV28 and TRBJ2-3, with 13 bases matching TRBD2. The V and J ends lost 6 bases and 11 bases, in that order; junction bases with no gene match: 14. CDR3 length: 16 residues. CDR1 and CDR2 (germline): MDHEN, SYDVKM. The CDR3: CASSTRRTSGRGMQYF. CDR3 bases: TGTGCCAGCAGCACCCGCCGGACTAGCGGGAGAGGTATGCAGTATTTT.

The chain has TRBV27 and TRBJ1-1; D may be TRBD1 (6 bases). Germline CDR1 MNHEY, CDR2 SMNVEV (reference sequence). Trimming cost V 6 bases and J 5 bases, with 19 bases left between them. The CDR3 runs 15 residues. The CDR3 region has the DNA TGTGCCAGCAGAACTCTGACGGGGGGCTCGACTGAAGCTTTCTTT. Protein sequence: CASRTLTGGSTEAFF.

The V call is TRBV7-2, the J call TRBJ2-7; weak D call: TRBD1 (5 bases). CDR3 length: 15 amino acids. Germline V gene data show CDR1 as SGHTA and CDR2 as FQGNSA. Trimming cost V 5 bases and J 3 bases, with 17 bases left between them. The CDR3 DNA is TGTGCCAGCAGCCCGGACCGGACAAGAAGCTACGAGCAGTACTTC. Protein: CASSPDRTRSYEQYF.

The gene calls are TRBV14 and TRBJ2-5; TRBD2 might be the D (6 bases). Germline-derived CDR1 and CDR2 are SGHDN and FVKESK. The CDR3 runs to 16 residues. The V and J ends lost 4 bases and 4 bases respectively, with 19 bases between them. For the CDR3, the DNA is TGTGCCAGCAGCCTAGTGGAGGGAGTAAGGGGAGAGACCCAGTACTTC. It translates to CASSLVEGVRGETQYF.

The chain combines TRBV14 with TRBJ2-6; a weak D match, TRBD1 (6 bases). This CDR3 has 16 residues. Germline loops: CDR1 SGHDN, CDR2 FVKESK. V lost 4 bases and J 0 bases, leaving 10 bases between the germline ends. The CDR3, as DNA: TGTGCCAGCAGCCTACAGGGACGCTCTGGGGCCAACGTCCTGACTTTC. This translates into CASSLQGRSGANVLTF. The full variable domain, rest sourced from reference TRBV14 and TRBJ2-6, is EAGVTQFPSHSVIEKGQTVTLRCDPISGHDNLYWYRRVMGKEIKFLLHFVKESKQDESGMPNNRFLAERTGGTYSTLKVQPAELEDSGVYFCASSLQGRSGANVLTFGAGSRLTVL.

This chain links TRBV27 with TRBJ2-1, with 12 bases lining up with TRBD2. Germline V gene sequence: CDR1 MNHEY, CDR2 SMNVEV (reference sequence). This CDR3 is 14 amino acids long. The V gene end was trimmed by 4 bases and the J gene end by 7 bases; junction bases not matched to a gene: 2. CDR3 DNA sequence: TGTGCCAGCAGTTGGACTAGCGGGACGAATGAGCAGTTCTTC. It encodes CASSWTSGTNEQFF.

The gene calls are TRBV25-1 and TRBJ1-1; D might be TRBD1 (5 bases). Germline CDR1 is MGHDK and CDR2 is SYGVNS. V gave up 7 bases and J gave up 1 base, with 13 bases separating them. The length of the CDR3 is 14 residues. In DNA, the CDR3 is TGTGCCAGCACCCCCATCGACAGGAACACTGAAGCTTTCTTT. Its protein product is CASTPIDRNTEAFF.

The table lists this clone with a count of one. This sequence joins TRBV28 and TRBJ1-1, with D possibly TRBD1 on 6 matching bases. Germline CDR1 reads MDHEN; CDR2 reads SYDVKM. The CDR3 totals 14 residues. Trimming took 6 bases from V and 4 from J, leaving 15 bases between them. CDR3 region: CASSSPGEGTEAFF. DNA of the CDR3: TGTGCCAGCAGCTCCCCAGGGGAGGGCACTGAAGCTTTCTTT.

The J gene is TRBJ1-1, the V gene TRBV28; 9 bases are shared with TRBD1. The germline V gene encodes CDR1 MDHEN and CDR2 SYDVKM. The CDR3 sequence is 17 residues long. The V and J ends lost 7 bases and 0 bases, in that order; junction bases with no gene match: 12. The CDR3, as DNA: TGTGCCAGCATAGTAGGGGGACAGGGTTCTATGAACACTGAAGCTTTCTTT. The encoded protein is CASIVGGQGSMNTEAFF. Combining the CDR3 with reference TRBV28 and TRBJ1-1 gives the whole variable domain DVKVTQSSRYLVKRTGEKVFLECVQDMDHENMFWYRQDPGLGLRLIYFSYDVKMKEKGDIPEGYSVSREKKERFSLILESASTNQTSMYLCASIVGGQGSMNTEAFFGQGTRLTVV.

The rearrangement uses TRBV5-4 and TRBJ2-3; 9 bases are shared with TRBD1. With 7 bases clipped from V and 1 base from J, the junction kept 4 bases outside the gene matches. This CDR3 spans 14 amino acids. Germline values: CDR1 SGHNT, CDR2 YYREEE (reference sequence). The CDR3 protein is CASLDRGGTDTQYF. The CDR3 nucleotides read TGTGCCAGCCTGGACAGGGGCGGCACAGATACGCAGTATTTT.

The CDR3 sequence is CASTPAGPFSTDTQYF. CDR3 sequence (DNA): TGTGCCAGCACACCAGCGGGCCCGTTTAGCACAGATACGCAGTATTTT. The chain combines TRBV7-2 with TRBJ2-3; D possibly corresponds to TRBD2 (6 bases). V was trimmed by 7 bases and J by 0 bases, leaving 17 bases between them. The CDR3 length is 16 residues. Looked up from germline, CDR1 is SGHTA and CDR2 is FQGNSA.

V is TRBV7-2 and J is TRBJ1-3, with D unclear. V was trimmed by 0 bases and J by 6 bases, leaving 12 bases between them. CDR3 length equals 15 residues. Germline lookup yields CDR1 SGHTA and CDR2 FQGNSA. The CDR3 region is CASSLARSQINTIYF. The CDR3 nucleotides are TGTGCCAGCAGCTTAGCGCGGTCCCAAATAAACACCATATATTTT.

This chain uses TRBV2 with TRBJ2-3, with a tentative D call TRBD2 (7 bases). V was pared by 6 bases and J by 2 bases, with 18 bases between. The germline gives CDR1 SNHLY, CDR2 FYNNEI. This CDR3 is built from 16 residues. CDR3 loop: CASRGRGGLLTDTQYF. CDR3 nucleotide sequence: TGTGCCAGCAGGGGGAGGGGGGGCCTCCTCACAGATACGCAGTATTTT.

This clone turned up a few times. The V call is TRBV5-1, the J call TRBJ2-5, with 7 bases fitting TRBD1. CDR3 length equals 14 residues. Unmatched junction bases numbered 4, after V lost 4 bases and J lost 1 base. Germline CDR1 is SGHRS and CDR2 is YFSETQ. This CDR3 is CASSAGTVQETQYF. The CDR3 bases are TGCGCCAGCAGCGCCGGGACAGTCCAAGAGACCCAGTACTTC.

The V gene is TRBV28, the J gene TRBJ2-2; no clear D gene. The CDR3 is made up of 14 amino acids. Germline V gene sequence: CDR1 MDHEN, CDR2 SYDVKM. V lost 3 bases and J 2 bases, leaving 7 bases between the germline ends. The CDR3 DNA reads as TGTGCCAGCAGTTTCTCGCGAAACACCGGGGAGCTGTTTTTT. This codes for CASSFSRNTGELFF.

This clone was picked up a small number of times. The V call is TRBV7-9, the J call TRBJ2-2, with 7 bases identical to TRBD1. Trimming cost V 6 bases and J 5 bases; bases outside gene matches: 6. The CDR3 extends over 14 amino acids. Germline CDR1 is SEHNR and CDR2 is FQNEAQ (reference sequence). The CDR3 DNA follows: TGTGCCAGCAGTTTGACAGGGAAGACCGGGGAGCTGTTTTTT. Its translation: CASSLTGKTGELFF.

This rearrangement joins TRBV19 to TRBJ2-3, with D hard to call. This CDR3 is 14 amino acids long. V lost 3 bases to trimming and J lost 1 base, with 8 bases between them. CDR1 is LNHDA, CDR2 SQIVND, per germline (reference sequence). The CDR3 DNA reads TGTGCCAGTAGTATCGAGGTCCGCACAGATACGCAGTATTTT. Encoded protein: CASSIEVRTDTQYF.